This is a list of T cell receptor beta chains from one sample in a study of response to subunit inactivated influenza vaccine. TCRdb passed the RT-PCR reads through MiXCR, listing each CDR3 protein once. The table lists 300,000 to 350,000 distinct CDR3 sequences, approximately 20% of them singletons, with approximately 10% in the top ten. The sample consisted of PBMCs from blood, taken 21 months after vaccination. Every receptor here comes from a man between 45 and 75 years old who received an inactivated influenza vaccine. Both conserved end residues are trimmed from each CDR3. Each record gives: CDR3 length, J gene, V gene, CDR3 protein.

14 TRBJ2-1 TRBV10-1 ASSESSGERYNEQF
12 TRBJ1-3 TRBV20-1 SAREGAVGNTIY
14 TRBJ2-1 TRBV28 ASSPYGGAPYNEQF
12 TRBJ1-4 TRBV20-1 SAGRTATNEKLF
13 TRBJ1-2 TRBV4-3 ASSQDEGIGYGYT
15 TRBJ2-7 TRBV5-6 ASSPEGIGTSRREQY
10 TRBJ2-1 TRBV6-2/TRBV6-3 ASTPPGAEQF
12 TRBJ1-1 TRBV30 AWRGQGVVTEAF
16 TRBJ2-2 TRBV12-3/TRBV12-4 ASSPTGILSGNLGELF
12 TRBJ2-7 TRBV11-2 ASSLATGGYEQY
14 TRBJ1-6 TRBV6-1 ASSEPANDYNSPLH
12 TRBJ1-1 TRBV20-1 SARGGNRELEAF
10 TRBJ2-7 TRBV28 ATRTGGYEQY
10 TRBJ1-5 TRBV7-8 ASGLSHQPQH
12 TRBJ2-2 TRBV7-2 ASSPHMSTGELF
13 TRBJ2-1 TRBV11-1 ASRRQSNPYNEQF
10 TRBJ2-1 TRBV6-2/TRBV6-3 ASTSTALGQF
16 TRBJ2-3 TRBV6-2/TRBV6-3 ASSYSRRDSRFPDTQY
13 TRBJ2-1 TRBV28 ASSLWRGVYNEQF
13 TRBJ2-2 TRBV15 ATSRVGGGSGELF
17 TRBJ1-6 TRBV30 AWRYGGTSPWAYNSPLH
14 TRBJ2-1 TRBV19 ASSLWDRALPDEQF